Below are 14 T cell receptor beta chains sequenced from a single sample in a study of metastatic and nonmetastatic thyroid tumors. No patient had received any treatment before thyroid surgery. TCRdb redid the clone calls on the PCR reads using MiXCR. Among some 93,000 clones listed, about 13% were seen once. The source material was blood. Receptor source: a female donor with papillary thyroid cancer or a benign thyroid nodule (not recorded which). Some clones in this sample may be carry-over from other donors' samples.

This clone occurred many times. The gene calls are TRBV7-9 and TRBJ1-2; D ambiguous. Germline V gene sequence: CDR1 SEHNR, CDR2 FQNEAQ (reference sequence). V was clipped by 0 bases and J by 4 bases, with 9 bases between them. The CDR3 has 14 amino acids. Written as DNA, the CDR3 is TGTGCCAGCAGCTTAGCAGGGAGGAGCTATGGCTACACCTTC. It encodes CASSLAGRSYGYTF.

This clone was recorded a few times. The CDR3 bases are TGTGCCAGCAGGGACAGGGGCTGTGGCTACACCTTC. Its translation is CASRDRGCGYTF. V is TRBV6-2 or TRBV6-3 and J is TRBJ1-2; TRBD1 matches 9 bases. Trimming took 6 bases from V and 7 from J; bases not matched to a gene: 3. The CDR3 contains 12 residues. Germline CDR1 MNHEY, CDR2 SVGEGT.

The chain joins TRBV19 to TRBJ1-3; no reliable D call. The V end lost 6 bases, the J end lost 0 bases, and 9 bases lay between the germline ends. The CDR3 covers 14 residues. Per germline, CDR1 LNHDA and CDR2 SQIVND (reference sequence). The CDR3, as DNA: TGTGCCAGTAGCGGTCAGGACTCTGGAAACACCATATATTTT. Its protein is CASSGQDSGNTIYF.

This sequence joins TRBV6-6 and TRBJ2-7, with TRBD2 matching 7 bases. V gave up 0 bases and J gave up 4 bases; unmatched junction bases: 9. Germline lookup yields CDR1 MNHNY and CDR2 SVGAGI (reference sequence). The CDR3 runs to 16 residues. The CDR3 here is CASSYSYLLALYEQYF. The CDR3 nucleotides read TGTGCCAGCAGTTACTCCTACCTACTAGCGCTTTACGAGCAGTACTTC.

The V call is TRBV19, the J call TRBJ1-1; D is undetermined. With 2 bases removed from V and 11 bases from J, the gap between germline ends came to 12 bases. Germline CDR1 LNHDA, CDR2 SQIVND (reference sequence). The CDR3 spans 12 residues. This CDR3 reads CASSITGSWAFF. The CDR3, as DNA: TGTGCCAGTAGTATAACTGGAAGTTGGGCTTTCTTT.

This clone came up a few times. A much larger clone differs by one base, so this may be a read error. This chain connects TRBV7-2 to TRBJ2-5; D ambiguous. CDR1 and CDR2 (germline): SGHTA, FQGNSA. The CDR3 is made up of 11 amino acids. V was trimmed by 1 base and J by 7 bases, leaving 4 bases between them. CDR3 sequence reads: CASSLVVTQYF. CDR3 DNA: TGTGCCAGCAGCTTAGTTGTGACCCAGTACTTC.

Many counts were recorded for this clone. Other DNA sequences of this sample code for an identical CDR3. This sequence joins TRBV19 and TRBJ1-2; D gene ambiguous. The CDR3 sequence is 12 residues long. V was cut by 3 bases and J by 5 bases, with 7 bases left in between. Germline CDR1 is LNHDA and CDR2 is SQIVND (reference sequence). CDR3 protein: CASSITGYGYTF. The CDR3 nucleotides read TGTGCCAGTAGTATTACGGGGTATGGCTACACCTTC.

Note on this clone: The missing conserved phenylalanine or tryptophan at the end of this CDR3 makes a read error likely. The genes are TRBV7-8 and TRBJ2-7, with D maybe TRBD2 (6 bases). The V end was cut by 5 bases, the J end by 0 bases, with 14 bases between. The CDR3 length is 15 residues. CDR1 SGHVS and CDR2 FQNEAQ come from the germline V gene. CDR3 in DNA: TGTGCCAGCAGCCCGCGGGGTAGCAACTCCTACGAGCAGTACTTA. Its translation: CASSPRGSNSYEQYL.

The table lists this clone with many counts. DNA of the CDR3: TGCGCCAGCAGCTTATGGACAGGGGGGAACAATGAGCAGTTCTTC. Translated, it gives CASSLWTGGNNEQFF. The chain uses TRBV5-1 and TRBJ2-1; 10 bases match TRBD1. The trim removed 2 bases at V and 5 bases at J, leaving 4 bases unmatched. The length of the CDR3 is 15 residues. Germline CDR1 SGHRS, CDR2 YFSETQ. Together with reference TRBV5-1 and TRBJ2-1, the CDR3 gives the full variable domain: KAGVTQTPRYLIKTRGQQVTLSCSPISGHRSVSWYQQTPGQGLQFLFEYFSETQRNKGNFPGRFSGRQFSNSRSEMNVSTLELGDSALYLCASSLWTGGNNEQFFGPGTRLTVL.

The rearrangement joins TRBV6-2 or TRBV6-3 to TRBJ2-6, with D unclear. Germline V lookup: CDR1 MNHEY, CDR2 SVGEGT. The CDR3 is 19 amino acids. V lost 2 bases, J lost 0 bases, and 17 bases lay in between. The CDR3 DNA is TGTGCCAGCAGTTACACGAGTAGTAGTTACATCTCTGGGGCCAACGTCCTGACTTTC. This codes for CASSYTSSSYISGANVLTF.

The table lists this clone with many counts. DNA for the CDR3: TGTGCCACCACCGCACAGAATACCTACGAGCAGTACTTC. This gives the protein CATTAQNTYEQYF. V gene TRBV28 combines with J gene TRBJ2-7; D gene ambiguous. Germline V gene lookup returns CDR1 MDHEN and CDR2 SYDVKM. The CDR3 has 13 residues. Trimming removed 10 bases at V and 2 bases at J, with 15 bases between.

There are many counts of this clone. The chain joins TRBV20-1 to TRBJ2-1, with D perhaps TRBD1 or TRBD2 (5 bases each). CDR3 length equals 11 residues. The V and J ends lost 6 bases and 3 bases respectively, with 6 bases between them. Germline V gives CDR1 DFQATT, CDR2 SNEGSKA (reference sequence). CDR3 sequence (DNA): TGCAGTGCGGGGGACTACAATGAGCAGTTCTTC. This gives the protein CSAGDYNEQFF.

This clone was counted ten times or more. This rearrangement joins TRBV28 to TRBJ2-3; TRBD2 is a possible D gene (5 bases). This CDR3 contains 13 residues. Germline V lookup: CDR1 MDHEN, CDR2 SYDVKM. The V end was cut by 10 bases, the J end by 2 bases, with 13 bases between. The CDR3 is CATKKDFTDTQYF. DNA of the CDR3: TGTGCCACCAAAAAGGACTTCACAGATACGCAGTATTTT.

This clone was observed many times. CDR3 DNA sequence: TGTGCCAGCAGCCCTCGGACAGGGTCGTCTGGCTACACCTTC. It yields the protein CASSPRTGSSGYTF. The V and J genes are TRBV9 and TRBJ1-2; 8 bases align to TRBD1. Trimming took 4 bases from V and 7 from J; bases not matched to a gene: 9. The germline gives CDR1 SGDLS, CDR2 YYNGEE. The CDR3 sequence is 14 residues long.